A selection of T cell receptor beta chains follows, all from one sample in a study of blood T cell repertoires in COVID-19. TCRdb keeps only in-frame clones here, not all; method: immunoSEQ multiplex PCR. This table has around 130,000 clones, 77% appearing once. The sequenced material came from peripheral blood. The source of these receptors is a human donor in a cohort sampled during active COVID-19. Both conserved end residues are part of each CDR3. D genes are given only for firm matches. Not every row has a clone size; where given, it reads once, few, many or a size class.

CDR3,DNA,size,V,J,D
CASSLGTGSADYGYTF,TGCGCCAGCAGCTTGGGGACAGGGTCTGCCGACTATGGCTACACCTTC,NA,TRBV5-1,TRBJ1-2,TRBD1
CASSLLAGLPDTQYF,TGCGCCAGCAGCTTGCTAGCGGGACTACCAGATACGCAGTATTTT,NA,TRBV5-1,TRBJ2-3,TRBD2
CATSDGQGGFQPQHF,TGTGCCACCAGTGATGGACAGGGGGGGTTTCAGCCCCAGCATTTT,once,TRBV24-1,TRBJ1-5,TRBD1
CASRLRNSGNTIYF,TGTGCCAGCAGACTCAGGAACTCTGGAAACACCATATATTTT,few,TRBV6-5,TRBJ1-3,NA
CASSLAQGNYEQYF,TGTGCCAGCAGCTTAGCCCAGGGAAACTACGAGCAGTACTTC,NA,TRBV11-2,TRBJ2-7,NA
CASSLKDRREGHEQFF,TGTGCCAGCAGCCTTAAGGACCGGCGGGAGGGGCATGAGCAGTTCTTC,NA,TRBV7-9,TRBJ2-1,TRBD2
CATSPGGRANEKLFF,TGTGCCACCAGCCCTGGGGGCAGGGCTAATGAAAAACTGTTTTTT,NA,TRBV15,TRBJ1-4,NA
CASSFGQGTSEQYF,TGCGCCAGCAGCTTCGGACAGGGGACCTCCGAGCAGTACTTC,NA,TRBV4-1,TRBJ2-7,TRBD1
CASSDPGTGQYGYTF,TGTGCCAGCAGTGACCCCGGGACAGGCCAGTATGGCTACACCTTC,NA,TRBV6-1,TRBJ1-2,TRBD1
CASSINSFYEQYF,TGTGCCAGTAGTATTAACAGCTTCTACGAGCAGTACTTC,NA,TRBV19,TRBJ2-7,NA
CASRMTVNTEAFF,TGTGCCAGCAGGATGACAGTGAACACTGAAGCTTTCTTT,NA,TRBV7-3,TRBJ1-1,NA
CASSQEGARGLYEQYF,TGCGCCAGCAGCCAAGAGGGGGCCAGGGGCCTCTACGAGCAGTACTTC,NA,TRBV4-1,TRBJ2-7,NA
CASSSTGGYTF,TGTGCCAGCAGCTCTACAGGGGGCTACACCTTC,NA,TRBV6-5,TRBJ1-2,NA
CAWSHRGEQYF,TGTGCCTGGAGTCACAGGGGCGAGCAGTACTTC,NA,TRBV30,TRBJ2-7,TRBD1
CASGASGGATLYEQYF,TGTGCGAGTGGGGCTAGCGGGGGGGCTACCCTCTACGAGCAGTACTTC,NA,TRBV10-3,TRBJ2-7,TRBD2
CASSYLGGTYEQYF,TGTGCCAGCAGTTACCTAGGGGGCACATACGAGCAGTACTTC,NA,TRBV6-2/TRBV6-3,TRBJ2-7,TRBD1
CAPWGMATEAFF,TGCGCCCCTTGGGGCATGGCCACTGAAGCTTTCTTT,NA,TRBV10-1,TRBJ1-1,NA
CASSPGTSGSAEQYF,TGTGCCAGCAGCCCAGGGACTAGCGGGAGTGCCGAGCAGTACTTC,NA,TRBV13,TRBJ2-7,TRBD2
CASSAGGTEAFF,TGCGCCAGCAGCGCGGGGGGGACTGAAGCTTTCTTT,few,TRBV5-1,TRBJ1-1,NA
CASSPGDSLGNTIYF,TGTGCCAGCAGCCCGGGGGATTCATTAGGAAACACCATATATTTT,NA,TRBV5-4,TRBJ1-3,NA
CASSGEETQYF,TGTGCCAGCAGTGGCGAGGAGACCCAGTACTTC,NA,TRBV2,TRBJ2-5,NA
CAISQQEETQYF,TGTGCCATCAGTCAACAGGAAGAGACCCAGTACTTC,NA,TRBV10-3,TRBJ2-5,NA
CASSLGRGATEAFF,TGTGCCAGCAGCTTAGGCAGGGGTGCCACTGAAGCTTTCTTT,NA,TRBV7-6,TRBJ1-1,NA
CAWTMRAGEQFF,TGTGCCTGGACTATGCGGGCCGGTGAGCAGTTCTTC,NA,TRBV30,TRBJ2-1,NA
CASSQASGELETQYF,TGCGCCAGCAGCCAAGCTAGCGGGGAGTTGGAGACCCAGTACTTC,NA,TRBV4-1,TRBJ2-5,TRBD2
CASSSFISTGDTIYF,TGTGCCAGCAGCTCCTTCATAAGTACAGGGGACACCATATATTTT,NA,TRBV7-9,TRBJ1-3,TRBD1
CASSLGLPYEQYF,TGTGCCAGCAGCTTAGGTCTACCCTACGAGCAGTACTTC,NA,TRBV11-2,TRBJ2-7,NA
CASSLSSGGDEQFF,TGTGCCAGCAGTTTAAGTAGTGGGGGCGATGAGCAGTTCTTC,once,TRBV28,TRBJ2-1,NA
CASSQGHSSYNEQFF,TGTGCCAGCAGCCAGGGACATAGCTCCTACAATGAGCAGTTCTTC,few,TRBV7-9,TRBJ2-1,NA
CAWSLGQGYGYTF,TGTGCCTGGAGTTTGGGACAGGGGTATGGCTACACCTTC,once,TRBV30,TRBJ1-2,TRBD1
CASSLSLGTGARPQHF,TGTGCCAGCAGCTTATCTCTCGGGACAGGCGCTCGTCCCCAGCATTTT,NA,TRBV13,TRBJ1-5,TRBD1
CAITPPGQGSSYEQYF,TGTGCCATCACCCCCCCGGGACAGGGAAGCTCCTACGAGCAGTACTTC,NA,TRBV10-3,TRBJ2-7,TRBD1
CASSSHSTSYYEQYF,TGTGCCAGCAGTTCGCACTCTACTAGCTACTACGAGCAGTACTTC,NA,TRBV28,TRBJ2-7,NA
CASTPGRKQNYYEQYF,TGCGCCAGCACCCCCGGTCGGAAACAGAATTACTACGAGCAGTACTTC,NA,TRBV5-1,TRBJ2-7,NA
CASSFLSNEKLFF,TGTGCCAGCAGCTTCCTTTCTAATGAAAAACTGTTTTTT,NA,TRBV7-8,TRBJ1-4,NA
CASTRAEPYEQYF,TGCGCCAGCACACGAGCGGAACCCTACGAGCAGTACTTC,NA,TRBV10-2,TRBJ2-7,NA
CASSLRGAPNEQYF,TGTGCCAGCAGTTTACGGGGTGCTCCTAACGAGCAGTACTTC,NA,TRBV28,TRBJ2-7,NA
CASSDSGAERPQHF,TGTGCCAGCAGTGATTCAGGGGCGGAAAGGCCCCAGCATTTT,NA,TRBV25-1,TRBJ1-5,NA
CASSVAGGPYEQYF,TGTGCCAGCAGTGTAGCGGGAGGCCCCTACGAGCAGTACTTC,NA,TRBV6-1,TRBJ2-7,TRBD2
CASSLAGGSNQPQHF,TGTGCCAGCAGCTTGGCCGGGGGTAGCAATCAGCCCCAGCATTTT,NA,TRBV5-6,TRBJ1-5,NA
CASSRTWNEQFF,TGTGCCAGCAGTAGGACTTGGAATGAGCAGTTCTTC,many,TRBV6-6,TRBJ2-1,NA
CASSFGTNNNEQFF,TGTGCCAGCAGTTTTGGGACAAACAATAATGAGCAGTTCTTC,NA,TRBV27,TRBJ2-1,NA
CASSLGSGGKLYEQYF,TGTGCCAGCAGCTTGGGCTCGGGCGGGAAGCTGTACGAGCAGTACTTC,NA,TRBV5-6,TRBJ2-7,NA
CASSQEGDSRAYEQYF,TGCGCCAGCAGCCAAGAGGGGGACAGTAGGGCCTACGAGCAGTACTTC,NA,TRBV4-1,TRBJ2-7,TRBD1
CASSPETGNVNSPLHF,TGTGCCAGCTCACCAGAGACAGGGAACGTCAATTCACCCCTCCACTTT,NA,TRBV18,TRBJ1-6,TRBD1
CASSQTGQGGYEQYF,TGTGCCAGCAGCCAAACGGGACAGGGGGGGTACGAGCAGTACTTC,NA,TRBV5-6,TRBJ2-7,TRBD1
CASSSGPPGEQYF,TGTGCCAGCAGCTCGGGCCCCCCGGGGGAGCAGTACTTC,NA,TRBV5-5,TRBJ2-7,NA
CASSHGTGYGYTF,TGCGCCAGCAGCCACGGGACAGGCTATGGCTACACCTTC,NA,TRBV5-1,TRBJ1-2,TRBD1